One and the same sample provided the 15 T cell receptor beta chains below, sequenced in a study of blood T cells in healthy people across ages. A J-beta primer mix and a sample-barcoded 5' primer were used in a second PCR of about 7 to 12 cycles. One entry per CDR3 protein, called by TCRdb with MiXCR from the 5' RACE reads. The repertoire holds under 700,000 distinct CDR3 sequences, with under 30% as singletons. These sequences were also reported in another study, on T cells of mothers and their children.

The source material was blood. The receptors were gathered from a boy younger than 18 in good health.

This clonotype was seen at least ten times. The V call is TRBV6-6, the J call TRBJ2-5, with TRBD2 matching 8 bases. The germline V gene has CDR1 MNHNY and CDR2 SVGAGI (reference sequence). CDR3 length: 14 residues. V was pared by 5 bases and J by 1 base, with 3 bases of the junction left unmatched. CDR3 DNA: TGTGCCAGCAGTCCGGGGGGGGCCCAAGAGACCCAGTACTTC. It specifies CASSPGGAQETQYF.

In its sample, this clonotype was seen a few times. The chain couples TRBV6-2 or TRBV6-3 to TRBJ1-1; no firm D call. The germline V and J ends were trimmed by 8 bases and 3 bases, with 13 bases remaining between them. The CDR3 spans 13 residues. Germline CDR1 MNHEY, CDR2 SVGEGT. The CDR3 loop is CASWWEADTEAFF. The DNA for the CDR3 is TGTGCCAGCTGGTGGGAGGCGGACACTGAAGCTTTCTTT.

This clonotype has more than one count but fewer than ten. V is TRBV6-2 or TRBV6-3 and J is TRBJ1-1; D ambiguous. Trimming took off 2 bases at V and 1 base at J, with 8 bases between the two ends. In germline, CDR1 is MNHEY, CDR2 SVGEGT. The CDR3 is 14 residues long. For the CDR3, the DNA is TGTGCCAGCAGTTACGGGCCAGGGAACACTGAAGCTTTCTTT. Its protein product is CASSYGPGNTEAFF.

The CDR3 bases are TGTGCCACCAAGCTAGCGGGGGGCGGGGGGCATGAGCAGTTCTTC. This encodes CATKLAGGGGHEQFF. The gene calls are TRBV27 and TRBJ2-1; TRBD2 aligns across 11 bases. Losses at the gene ends were 10 bases for V and 8 bases for J; bases not matched to a gene: 13. The CDR3 is 15 residues long. The germline CDR1 and CDR2 sequences are MNHEY and SMNVEV (reference sequence).

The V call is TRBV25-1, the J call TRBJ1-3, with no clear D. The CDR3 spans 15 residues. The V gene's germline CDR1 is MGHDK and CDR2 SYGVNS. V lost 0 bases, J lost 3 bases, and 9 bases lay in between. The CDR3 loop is CASSEYMGGGNTIYF. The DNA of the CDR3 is TGTGCCAGCAGTGAATATATGGGAGGTGGAAACACCATATATTTT.

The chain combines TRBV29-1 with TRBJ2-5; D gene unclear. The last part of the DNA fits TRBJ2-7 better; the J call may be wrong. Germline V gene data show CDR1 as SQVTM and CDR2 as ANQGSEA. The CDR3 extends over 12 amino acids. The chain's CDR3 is CSVGVSSYEQYF. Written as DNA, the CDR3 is TGCAGCGTTGGGGTTAGCTCCTACGAGCAGTACTTC.

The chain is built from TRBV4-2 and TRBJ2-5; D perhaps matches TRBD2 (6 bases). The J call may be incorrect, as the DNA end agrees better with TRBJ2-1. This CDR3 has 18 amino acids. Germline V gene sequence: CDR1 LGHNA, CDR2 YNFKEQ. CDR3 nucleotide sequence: TGTGCCAGCAGCCAAGCTCGTACGGGAGTAGGGGCCTACAATGAGCAGTTCTTC. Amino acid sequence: CASSQARTGVGAYNEQFF.

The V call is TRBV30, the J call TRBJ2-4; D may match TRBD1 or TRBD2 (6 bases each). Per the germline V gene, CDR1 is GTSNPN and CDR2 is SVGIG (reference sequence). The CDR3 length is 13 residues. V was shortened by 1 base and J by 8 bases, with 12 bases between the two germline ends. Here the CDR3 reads CAWSDGGRDIQYF. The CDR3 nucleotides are TGTGCCTGGAGTGACGGGGGCCGAGACATTCAGTACTTC.

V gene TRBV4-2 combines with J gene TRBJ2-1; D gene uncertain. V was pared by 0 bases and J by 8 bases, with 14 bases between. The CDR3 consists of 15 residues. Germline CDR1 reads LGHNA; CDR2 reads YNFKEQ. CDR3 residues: CASSQDEASWDEQFF. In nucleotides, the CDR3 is TGTGCCAGCAGCCAAGATGAGGCTAGTTGGGATGAGCAGTTCTTC.

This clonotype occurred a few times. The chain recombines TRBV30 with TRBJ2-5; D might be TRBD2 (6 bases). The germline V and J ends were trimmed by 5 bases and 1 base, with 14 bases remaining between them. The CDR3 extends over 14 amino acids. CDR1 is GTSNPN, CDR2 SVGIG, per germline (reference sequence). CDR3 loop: CAWRDRGTQETQYF. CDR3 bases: TGTGCCTGGCGAGATCGGGGGACCCAAGAGACCCAGTACTTC. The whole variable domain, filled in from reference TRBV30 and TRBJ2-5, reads SQTIHQWPATLVQPVGSPLSLECTVEGTSNPNLYWYRQAAGRGLQLLFYSVGIGQISSEVPQNLSASRPQDRQFILSSKKLLLSDSGFYLCAWRDRGTQETQYFGPGTRLLVL.

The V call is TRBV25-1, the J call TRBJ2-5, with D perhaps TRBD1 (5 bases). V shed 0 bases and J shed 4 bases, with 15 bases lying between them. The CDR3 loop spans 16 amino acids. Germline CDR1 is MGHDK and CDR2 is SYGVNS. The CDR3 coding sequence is TGTGCCAGCAGTGAATATTTCAGGGCCGAAGGAGAGACCCAGTACTTC. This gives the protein CASSEYFRAEGETQYF.

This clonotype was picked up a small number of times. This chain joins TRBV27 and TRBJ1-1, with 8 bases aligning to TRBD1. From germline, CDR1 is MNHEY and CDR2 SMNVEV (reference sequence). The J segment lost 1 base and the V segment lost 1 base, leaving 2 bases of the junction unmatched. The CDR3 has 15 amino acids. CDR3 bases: TGTGCCAGCAGTTTATTTGACAGGGGGAACACTGAAGCTTTCTTT. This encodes CASSLFDRGNTEAFF.

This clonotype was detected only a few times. CDR3 DNA sequence: TGCGCCAGCAGCCAAGGGACTACCACTAGCACAGATACGCAGTATTTT. As protein: CASSQGTTTSTDTQYF. The gene calls are TRBV4-3 and TRBJ2-3; a possible D gene is TRBD2 (6 bases). This CDR3 contains 16 residues. Trimming took 1 base from V and 0 from J, leaving 11 bases between them. Germline CDR1 reads LGHNA; CDR2 reads YSLEER.

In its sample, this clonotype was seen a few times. The CDR3 sequence: CASSYWTDGAYNEQFF. The CDR3 DNA sequence: TGTGCCAGCAGCTATTGGACAGATGGGGCATACAATGAGCAGTTCTTC. The chain employs TRBV7-8 and TRBJ2-1; tentative D call: TRBD1 (6 bases). From germline, CDR1 is SGHVS and CDR2 FQNEAQ. Between the trimmed V and J ends, which lost 4 bases and 4 bases, there was a span of 17 bases. The CDR3 is made up of 16 amino acids.

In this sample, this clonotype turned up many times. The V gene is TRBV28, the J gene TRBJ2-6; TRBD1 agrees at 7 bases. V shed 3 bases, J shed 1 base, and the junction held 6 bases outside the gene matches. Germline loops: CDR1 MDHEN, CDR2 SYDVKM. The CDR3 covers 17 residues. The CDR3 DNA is TGTGCCAGCAGTTTGGTGACAGGGATGTCTGGGGCCAACGTCCTGACTTTC. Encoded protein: CASSLVTGMSGANVLTF.